The present T cell receptor (beta chain) was sequenced within a study of blood T cell repertoires in COVID-19. As for the study in general: Specimens from acute and convalescent COVID-19 originated in the United States, Italy and Spain.

In the source study's methods: Scientists estimated how many nucleated cells there were by amplifying reference gene primers. Assay: immunoSEQ multiplex PCR; the TCRdb copy retains only in-frame clones and omits some. The V and J calls and clone size come from that table; D and trimming were worked out from the DNA. The sample lists under 100,000 clones; about four fifths were seen once. Only one count was recorded for this clone. This CDR3 contains 16 residues. V gave up 1 base and J gave up 4 bases; unmatched junction bases: 9. Germline-derived CDR1 and CDR2 are MNHEY and SVGEGT. The sequence came from an older woman with acute or convalescent COVID-19. The chain combines TRBV6-2 or TRBV6-3 with TRBJ2-5; the match to TRBD2 covers 7 bases. The sample comprised peripheral blood. CDR3 amino acids: CASSYLTGGTRETQYF. The DNA of the CDR3 is TGTGCCAGCAGTTACTTGACGGGGGGAACCAGAGAGACCCAGTACTTC.